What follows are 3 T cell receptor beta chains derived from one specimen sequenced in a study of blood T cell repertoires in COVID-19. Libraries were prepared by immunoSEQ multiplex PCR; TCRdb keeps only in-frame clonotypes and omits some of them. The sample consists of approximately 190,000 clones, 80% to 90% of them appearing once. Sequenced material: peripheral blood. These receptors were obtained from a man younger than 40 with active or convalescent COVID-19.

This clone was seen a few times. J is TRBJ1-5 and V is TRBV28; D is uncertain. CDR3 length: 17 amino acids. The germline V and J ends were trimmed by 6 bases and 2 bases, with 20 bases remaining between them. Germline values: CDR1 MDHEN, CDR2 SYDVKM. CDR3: CASRSTRRPLGNQPQHF. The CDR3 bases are TGTGCCAGCAGATCAACCCGGCGGCCATTAGGCAATCAGCCCCAGCATTTT.

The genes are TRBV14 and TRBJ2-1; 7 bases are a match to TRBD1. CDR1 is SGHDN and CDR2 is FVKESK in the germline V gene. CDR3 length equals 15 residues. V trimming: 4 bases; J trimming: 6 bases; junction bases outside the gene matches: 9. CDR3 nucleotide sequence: TGTGCCAGCAGCCTTGGGACAGCTCTTGGCAATGAGCAGTTCTTC. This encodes CASSLGTALGNEQFF.

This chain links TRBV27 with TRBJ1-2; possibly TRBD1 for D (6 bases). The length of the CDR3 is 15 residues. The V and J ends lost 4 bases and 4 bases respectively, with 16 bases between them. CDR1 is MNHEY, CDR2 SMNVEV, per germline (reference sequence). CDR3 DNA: TGTGCCAGCAGTTCGCCCGGACAGAGGGCCTATGGCTACACCTTC. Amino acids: CASSSPGQRAYGYTF.